This TCR beta chain was captured by sequencing in a study of cytomegalovirus exposure and HLA in healthy donors. Overall study results and limits: TCR beta sequences reportedly predicted most subjects' HLA-A and HLA-B alleles accurately. For most TCR beta V segments, an earlier analysis put the productive rate at about 90% or about 30% of the time.

Between the trimmed V and J ends, which lost 6 bases and 4 bases, there was a span of 19 bases. This CDR3 spans 15 amino acids. Germline-derived CDR1 and CDR2 are MNHNY and SVGAGI (reference sequence). About this clone itself: The antigen remains unidentified.

Primers for the PCR totalled 60 Vbeta and 13 Jbeta. Using immunoSEQ multiplex PCR, the repertoire was profiled, and TCRdb retains in-frame clones only, with some absent. The sample holds about 180,000 clones, 75% to 85% seen once. Input material: PBMCs. The origin of this receptor is a man between 18 and 35 years old in good health and CMV-seronegative. The chain recombines TRBV6-6 with TRBJ2-7, with D tentatively TRBD1 (5 bases). CDR3 sequence reads: CASSPLVPGSYEQYF. In DNA form, the CDR3 reads TGTGCCAGCAGCCCCCTCGTGCCAGGGTCTTACGAGCAGTACTTC.